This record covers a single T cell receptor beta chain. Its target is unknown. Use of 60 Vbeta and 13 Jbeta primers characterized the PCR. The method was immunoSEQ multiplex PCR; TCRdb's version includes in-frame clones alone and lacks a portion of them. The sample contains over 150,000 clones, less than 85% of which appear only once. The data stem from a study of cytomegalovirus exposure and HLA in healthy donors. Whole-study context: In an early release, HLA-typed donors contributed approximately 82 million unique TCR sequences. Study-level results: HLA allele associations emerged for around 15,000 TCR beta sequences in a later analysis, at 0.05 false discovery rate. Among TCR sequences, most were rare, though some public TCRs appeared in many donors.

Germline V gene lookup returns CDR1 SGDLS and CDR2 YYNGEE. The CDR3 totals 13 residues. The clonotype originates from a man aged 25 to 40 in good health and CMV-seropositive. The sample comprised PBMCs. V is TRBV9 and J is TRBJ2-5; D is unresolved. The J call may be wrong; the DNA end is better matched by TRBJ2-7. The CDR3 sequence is CASSVGPNYEQYF. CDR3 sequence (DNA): TGTGCCAGCAGCGTAGGTCCCAACTACGAGCAGTACTTC.